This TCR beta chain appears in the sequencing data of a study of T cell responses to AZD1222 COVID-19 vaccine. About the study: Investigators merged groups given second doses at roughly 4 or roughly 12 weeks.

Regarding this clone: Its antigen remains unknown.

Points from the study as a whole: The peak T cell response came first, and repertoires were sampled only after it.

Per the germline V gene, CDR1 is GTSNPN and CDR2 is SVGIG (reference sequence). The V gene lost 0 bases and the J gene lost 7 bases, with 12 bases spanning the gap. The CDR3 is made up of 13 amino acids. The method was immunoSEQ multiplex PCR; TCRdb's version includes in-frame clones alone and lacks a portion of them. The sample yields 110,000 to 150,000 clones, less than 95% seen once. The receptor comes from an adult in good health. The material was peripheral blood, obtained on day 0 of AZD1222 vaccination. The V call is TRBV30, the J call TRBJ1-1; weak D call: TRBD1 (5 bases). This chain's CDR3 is CAWSVRGGGEAFF. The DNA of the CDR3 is TGTGCCTGGAGTGTACGGGGCGGCGGTGAAGCTTTCTTT.